This T cell receptor beta chain was sequenced in a study of read filtering for tumor transcriptome and immune sequencing. Study overall: RNA-seq yielded only about 75 to 1273 TCR reads, IR-seq about 3.5 to 10.27 million.

From 300 to 450 ng of RNA, a library with molecular barcoded alpha/delta and beta/gamma adaptors was made. TCRdb reanalysed the reads using MiXCR and keeps one entry per CDR3 protein. Among tens of thousands of distinct CDR3 sequences, approximately 15% were seen once, and the ten largest hold approximately 47%. Note on this clonotype: A junction end diverges from the germline sequence, so it may reflect a read error.

The germline CDR1 and CDR2 sequences are ENHRY and SYGVKD. This CDR3 is 16 amino acids long. This chain uses TRBV10-3 with TRBJ2-1; 7 bases are shared with TRBD2. The receptor was isolated from a donor at least 40 years old with multiple myeloma. Sequencing was performed on a population of CD138-negative cells sorted from bone marrow. This chain's CDR3 is CAIIGLAGDSYNEEFF. The CDR3 DNA reads TGTGCCATCATTGGGCTGGCGGGAGACTCCTACAATGAGGAGTTCTTC.